One and the same sample provided the 10 T cell receptor beta chains below, sequenced in a study of cytomegalovirus exposure and HLA in healthy donors. A multiplex PCR was run with 60 Vbeta primers and 13 Jbeta primers. Some clones are missing from TCRdb's copy, which holds only in-frame ones; the method was immunoSEQ multiplex PCR. The sample comprises about 72,000 clones, over 75% of which are singletons, and about 6.8% rests with the top ten. Sequenced sample: PBMCs. The origin of the receptors is a human donor in good health.

This rearrangement joins TRBV15 to TRBJ2-4; tentative D call: TRBD1 (6 bases). Between the trimmed V and J ends, which lost 4 bases and 2 bases, there was a span of 15 bases. Germline CDR1 reads LNHNV; CDR2 reads YYDKDF (reference sequence). CDR3 size: 16 residues. The CDR3 protein is CATSITQRGTKNIQYF. The DNA of the CDR3 is TGTGCCACCAGCATCACCCAGAGGGGGACCAAAAACATTCAGTACTTC.

This CDR3 reads CASSLAGWTDYGYTF. In DNA form, the CDR3 reads TGTGCCAGCAGCTTAGCGGGGTGGACAGACTATGGCTACACCTTC. The chain combines TRBV7-8 with TRBJ1-2; D might be TRBD1 (6 bases). The CDR3 has 15 residues. The germline V gene encodes CDR1 SGHVS and CDR2 FQNEAQ. V lost 0 bases and J lost 3, with 11 bases in between.

The J gene is TRBJ1-4, the V gene TRBV5-4; TRBD1 matches 8 bases. Unmatched junction bases numbered 1, after V lost 2 bases and J lost 7 bases. The CDR3 sequence is 13 residues long. Germline values: CDR1 SGHNT, CDR2 YYREEE (reference sequence). CDR3 nucleotides: TGTGCCAGCAGCTTAGGACAGGGTGAAAAACTGTTTTTT. This codes for CASSLGQGEKLFF.

This clone turned up a few times. The rearrangement joins TRBV6-5 to TRBJ1-1; D is undetermined. The V and J ends lost 2 bases and 4 bases respectively, with 14 bases between them. CDR3 length: 15 amino acids. From germline, CDR1 is MNHEY and CDR2 SVGAGI. CDR3: CASSYPGRRLTEAFF. The DNA for the CDR3 is TGTGCCAGCAGTTACCCCGGGAGGAGGCTCACTGAAGCTTTCTTT.

This clone was seen just once. This rearrangement joins TRBV7-9 to TRBJ1-4; weak D call: TRBD1 (5 bases). The CDR3 extends over 19 amino acids. Trimming shortened V by 0 bases and J by 8 bases, and 25 bases separated the two germline ends. The germline CDR1 and CDR2 sequences are SEHNR and FQNEAQ (reference sequence). CDR3 DNA sequence: TGTGCCAGCAGCTTAGCAGGAGGGGCCTCTCCGCATTCGGTGGAAAAACTGTTTTTT. It specifies CASSLAGGASPHSVEKLFF.

The gene calls are TRBV7-2 and TRBJ1-6, with a tentative D call TRBD1 (5 bases). Per the germline V gene, CDR1 is SGHTA and CDR2 is FQGNSA. The CDR3 is made up of 19 amino acids. Trimming shortened V by 1 base and J by 8 bases, and 24 bases separated the two germline ends. DNA for the CDR3: TGTGCCAGCAGCTTAGACGGGACCGGATTGGGGGGTATTTATTCACCCCTCCACTTT. Amino acid sequence: CASSLDGTGLGGIYSPLHF. The full variable domain, completed using reference TRBV7-2 and TRBJ1-6, is GAGVSQSPSNKVTEKGKDVELRCDPISGHTALYWYRQSLGQGLEFLIYFQGNSAPDKSGLPSDRFSAERTGGSVSTLTIQRTQQEDSAVYLCASSLDGTGLGGIYSPLHFGNGTRLTVT.

The gene calls are TRBV4-2 and TRBJ2-2; D gene uncertain. This CDR3 has 15 amino acids. V lost 0 bases and J lost 7, with 12 bases in between. Germline lookup yields CDR1 LGHNA and CDR2 YNFKEQ. The CDR3 loop is CASSQDQRGFGELFF. The CDR3 DNA is TGTGCCAGCAGCCAAGACCAGAGAGGTTTCGGGGAGCTGTTTTTT.

The chain has TRBV29-1 and TRBJ1-1; 7 bases agree with TRBD1. V was pared by 4 bases and J by 7 bases, with 6 bases of the junction left unmatched. Germline assignment: CDR1 SQVTM and CDR2 ANQGSEA. The CDR3 is 12 residues long. CDR3 nucleotide sequence: TGCAGCGTTGTGGGGACAGATCTTGAAGCTTTCTTT. Translated: CSVVGTDLEAFF.

The J gene is TRBJ2-3, the V gene TRBV6-6; 8 nucleotides line up with TRBD2. The V and J ends lost 8 bases and 8 bases, in that order; junction bases with no gene match: 12. The CDR3 has 14 amino acids. CDR1 and CDR2 from the germline V gene are MNHNY and SVGAGI (reference sequence). This chain's CDR3 is CASLPGTSLGTQYF. DNA of the CDR3: TGTGCCAGCCTCCCCGGGACTAGTTTAGGTACGCAGTATTTT.

The V gene is TRBV6-6, the J gene TRBJ2-7; 8 nucleotides match TRBD1. Germline-derived CDR1 and CDR2 are MNHNY and SVGAGI (reference sequence). The ends lost 5 bases at V and 5 bases at J; junction bases unmatched: 2. The CDR3 loop spans 12 amino acids. This CDR3 is CASSLTGDEQYF. The DNA for the CDR3 is TGTGCCAGCAGTCTGACAGGGGACGAGCAGTACTTC.